This passage covers 20 T cell receptor beta chains from one sample sequenced in a study of cytomegalovirus exposure and HLA in healthy donors. Some clones are missing from TCRdb's copy, which holds only in-frame ones; the method was immunoSEQ multiplex PCR. The sample lists 150,000 to 200,000 clones, 86% seen once, with 2% to 2.5% in the top ten. Sequencing used PBMCs. The receptors come from a woman aged 18-35 years in good health and CMV-seronegative.

V usage is TRBV18 and J usage is TRBJ1-2; unclear D gene. Between the trimmed V and J ends, which lost 3 bases and 4 bases, there was a span of 9 bases. The CDR3 loop spans 13 amino acids. CDR1 is KGHSH, CDR2 LQKENI, per germline. The CDR3 here is CASSPKGGYGYTF. DNA of the CDR3: TGTGCCAGCTCACCGAAAGGAGGCTATGGCTACACCTTC.

V usage is TRBV12-5 and J usage is TRBJ1-6, with TRBD1 matching over 10 bases. V lost 6 bases to trimming and J lost 9 bases; unmatched junction nucleotides: 8. In germline, CDR1 is LGHNT, CDR2 FRNRAP. The CDR3 is 15 amino acids. The CDR3 reads CASGPGTGVSSPLHF. As DNA, the CDR3 is TGTGCTAGTGGCCCCGGGACAGGGGTATCTTCACCCCTCCACTTT.

J is TRBJ1-2 and V is TRBV27; 10 bases are shared with TRBD1. Germline CDR1 is MNHEY and CDR2 is SMNVEV (reference sequence). J was trimmed by 6 bases and V by 0 bases; bases with no gene match: 4. The CDR3 runs 15 residues. Here the CDR3 reads CASSLSWTGGDGYTF. The CDR3 nucleotides are TGTGCCAGCAGTTTATCCTGGACAGGGGGGGATGGCTACACCTTC.

The rearrangement uses TRBV19 and TRBJ1-2; D gene unclear. Trimming took 11 bases from V and 5 from J, leaving 15 bases between them. The germline V gene has CDR1 LNHDA and CDR2 SQIVND (reference sequence). CDR3 length: 12 amino acids. CDR3 coding DNA: TGTGCCCTGAGGGCGCAGAGTTATGGCTACACCTTC. Residues: CALRAQSYGYTF. Looking up the rest from reference TRBV19 and TRBJ1-2 gives the full variable domain: DGGITQSPKYLFRKEGQNVTLSCEQNLNHDAMYWYRQDPGQGLRLIYYSQIVNDFQKGDIAEGYSVSREKKESFPLTVTSAQKNPTAFYLCALRAQSYGYTFGSGTRLTVV.

This rearrangement joins TRBV4-1 to TRBJ2-3; no definite D call. The CDR3 totals 16 residues. Germline V gives CDR1 MGHRA, CDR2 YSYEKL. V lost 2 bases, J lost 5 bases, and 17 bases lay in between. The CDR3 here is CASSQLGRGSRDTQYF. The CDR3 nucleotides are TGCGCCAGCAGCCAATTAGGCCGAGGTTCCAGAGATACGCAGTATTTT.

The chain is built from TRBV7-8 and TRBJ1-2, with D unresolved. Trimming pared 5 bases from V and 2 bases from J, leaving 15 bases between. This CDR3 is 15 amino acids long. Germline CDR1 reads SGHVS; CDR2 reads FQNEAQ. Here the CDR3 DNA reads TGTGCCAGCAGCCGTACTCGGGATTTCAACTATGGCTACACCTTC. Encoded protein: CASSRTRDFNYGYTF.

The V call is TRBV29-1, the J call TRBJ2-4; the match to TRBD1 covers 7 bases. Germline lookup yields CDR1 SQVTM and CDR2 ANQGSEA. V lost 6 bases and J lost 5; bases outside the gene matches: 4. The CDR3 has 12 amino acids. CDR3 sequence: CSVRGLENIQYF. The CDR3, as DNA: TGCAGCGTAAGGGGGCTCGAAAACATTCAGTACTTC. Filled out from reference TRBV29-1 and TRBJ2-4, the complete variable domain reads SAVISQKPSRDICQRGTSLTIQCQVDSQVTMMFWYRQQPGQSLTLIATANQGSEATYESGFVIDKFPISRPNLTFSTLTVSNMSPEDSSIYLCSVRGLENIQYFGAGTRLSVL.

V gene TRBV7-9 combines with J gene TRBJ1-1; the D gene is possibly TRBD1 (5 bases). The length of the CDR3 is 13 residues. CDR1 and CDR2 (germline): SEHNR, FQNEAQ (reference sequence). Between the trimmed V and J ends, which lost 5 bases and 1 base, there was a span of 8 bases. The CDR3 here is CASSPQGNTEAFF. The CDR3, as DNA: TGTGCCAGCAGCCCTCAGGGGAACACTGAAGCTTTCTTT.

The rearrangement links TRBV9 to TRBJ1-1; 7 nucleotides match TRBD1. From germline, CDR1 is SGDLS and CDR2 YYNGEE. V was pared by 0 bases and J by 5 bases, with 4 bases of the junction left unmatched. The CDR3 has 14 residues. CDR3 loop: CASSVVGGETEAFF. Written as DNA, the CDR3 is TGTGCCAGCAGCGTAGTAGGGGGCGAGACTGAAGCTTTCTTT.

This clone occurred a few times. The gene calls are TRBV6-4 and TRBJ2-1; 9 bases line up with TRBD2. The CDR3 covers 16 residues. Germline V gene lookup returns CDR1 MRHNA and CDR2 SNTAGT. V trimming: 0 bases; J trimming: 9 bases; junction bases outside the gene matches: 9. The CDR3 loop is CASSDSAGGVVGEQFF. The CDR3 DNA follows: TGTGCCAGCAGTGACTCGGCGGGAGGGGTTGTGGGTGAGCAGTTCTTC.

The chain combines TRBV18 with TRBJ1-5; 7 nucleotides agree with TRBD1. V lost 4 bases, J lost 6 bases, and 0 bases stayed unmatched. The CDR3 has 12 amino acids. The germline V gene encodes CDR1 KGHSH and CDR2 LQKENI. The CDR3 DNA follows: TGTGCCAGCTCACGACAGGGTCAGCCCCAGCATTTT. This codes for CASSRQGQPQHF.

V usage is TRBV5-1 and J usage is TRBJ2-2; tentatively, D is TRBD1 (5 bases). This CDR3 has 13 amino acids. Per germline, CDR1 SGHRS and CDR2 YFSETQ. V was trimmed by 1 base and J by 7 bases, leaving 8 bases between them. The CDR3 here is CASSLQGIGELFF. CDR3 sequence (DNA): TGCGCCAGCAGCTTGCAGGGAATCGGGGAGCTGTTTTTT.

The V call is TRBV9, the J call TRBJ2-5, with a possible D match to TRBD1 (6 bases). V was pared by 0 bases and J by 4 bases, with 7 bases between. Germline V gives CDR1 SGDLS, CDR2 YYNGEE. The CDR3 runs to 13 residues. The CDR3 bases are TGTGCCAGCAGCGTAGTAGGGGGAGAGACCCAGTACTTC. Translation: CASSVVGGETQYF.

The chain has TRBV15 and TRBJ1-4, with a weak D call TRBD1 (6 bases). Trimming took 8 bases from V and 3 from J, leaving 13 bases between them. The CDR3 is made up of 14 amino acids. CDR1 is LNHNV and CDR2 is YYDKDF in the germline V gene (reference sequence). The CDR3 sequence is CATGPPGANEKLFF. In DNA, the CDR3 is TGTGCCACCGGTCCGCCAGGGGCTAATGAAAAACTGTTTTTT.

This clone has more than one count but fewer than ten. This chain connects TRBV29-1 to TRBJ1-2; possible D gene TRBD1, 5 bases. Deletions cut 7 bases from V and 6 bases from J, with 12 bases between. The CDR3 extends over 11 amino acids. Germline V CDR1 and CDR2: SQVTM, ANQGSEA. The CDR3 loop is CSATTEHGYTF. The CDR3 bases are TGCAGCGCAACGACAGAGCATGGCTACACCTTC.

This chain connects TRBV6-6 to TRBJ2-5; 7 positions match TRBD2. Per germline, CDR1 MNHNY and CDR2 SVGAGI (reference sequence). CDR3 length equals 16 residues. Trimming removed 0 bases from V and 5 bases from J; junction bases left unmatched: 9. CDR3 sequence reads: CASSYSRGGMKETQYF. The CDR3 nucleotides read TGTGCCAGCAGTTACTCGAGGGGAGGGATGAAGGAGACCCAGTACTTC.

A single count supports this clone. The rearrangement uses TRBV5-6 and TRBJ1-4, with TRBD1 identical over 7 bases. The V gene's germline CDR1 is SGHDT and CDR2 YYEEEE. The junction had 6 bases not matched to a gene; V was cut back by 1 base and J by 12 bases. The CDR3 is 13 residues long. The CDR3 sequence is CASSLWDRGELFF. The CDR3 DNA reads TGTGCCAGCAGCTTGTGGGACAGAGGGGAACTGTTTTTT.

The count of this clone is one. The chain couples TRBV11-2 to TRBJ2-1; 10 bases match TRBD2. The trim removed 3 bases at V and 7 bases at J, leaving 6 bases unmatched. The germline V gene has CDR1 SGHAT and CDR2 FQNNGV. This CDR3 has 15 residues. The CDR3: CASSFTSGIRNEQFF. CDR3 bases: TGTGCCAGCAGCTTTACTAGCGGGATCCGAAATGAGCAGTTCTTC.

This clone has a single count. The rearrangement links TRBV29-1 to TRBJ2-7; D not certain. Germline V gene sequence: CDR1 SQVTM, CDR2 ANQGSEA. The CDR3 loop spans 10 amino acids. CDR3 sequence reads: CSCLSVEQYF. CDR3 nucleotides: TGCAGTTGCCTTTCGGTCGAGCAGTACTTC.

This chain connects TRBV5-6 to TRBJ1-1; D is perhaps TRBD1 (5 bases). The CDR3 is made up of 14 amino acids. V dropped 1 base and J dropped 7 bases, with 14 bases sitting between them. Germline V CDR1 and CDR2: SGHDT, YYEEEE. The CDR3, as DNA: TGTGCCAGCAGCTTGTACTCGGGGGTTGATGAAGCTTTCTTT. It translates to CASSLYSGVDEAFF.